One sample yielded the 9 T cell receptor beta chains listed below, sequenced in a study of shared clonotypes between healthy human individuals. Method: immunoSEQ multiplex PCR; TCRdb's copy keeps in-frame clones and lacks some. The sample lists more than 1.2 million clones, approximately 98.5% occurring once. The sample was naive CD4+ T cells sorted from blood. As to subset: CD45RA+ positively selected. These receptors all come from a man aged 25 to 40 in good health.

This chain uses TRBV5-4 with TRBJ2-1; 11 bases are shared with TRBD2. With 4 bases clipped from V and 7 bases from J, the junction kept 10 bases outside the gene matches. CDR3 size: 16 residues. Germline values: CDR1 SGHNT, CDR2 YYREEE (reference sequence). The CDR3, as DNA: TGTGCCAGCAGCGTGGCAACTAGCGGGAGTCTAAATGAGCAGTTCTTC. Its translation: CASSVATSGSLNEQFF.

The genes are TRBV10-3 and TRBJ2-3; 11 nucleotides align to TRBD2. The CDR3 contains 19 residues. CDR1 is ENHRY, CDR2 SYGVKD, per germline. The CDR3 DNA reads as TGTGCGATCGCCACCATGTCCCCTCTAGCGGGAGGACGCACAGATACGCAGTATTTT. It encodes CAIATMSPLAGGRTDTQYF.

The chain combines TRBV5-1 with TRBJ1-1; a weak D match, TRBD1 (5 bases). The CDR3 contains 14 residues. Germline V gives CDR1 SGHRS, CDR2 YFSETQ. Trimming cost V 2 bases and J 1 base, with 9 bases left between them. CDR3 in amino acids: CASSFGGRNTEAFF. The CDR3 nucleotides read TGCGCCAGCAGCTTCGGGGGTCGGAACACTGAAGCTTTCTTT.

In this sample, this clone turned up once. The V call is TRBV19, the J call TRBJ1-2, with 8 bases identical to TRBD1. The CDR3 runs to 15 residues. CDR1 and CDR2 from the germline V gene are LNHDA and SQIVND (reference sequence). With V trimmed by 1 base and J by 8 bases, 9 bases remained unmatched. The CDR3 loop reads CASSIGATGAGGYTF. The CDR3 nucleotides are TGTGCCAGTAGTATAGGGGCGACAGGGGCCGGCGGCTACACCTTC.

This sequence joins TRBV15 and TRBJ2-5; either TRBD1 or TRBD2 may fit D (5 bases each). CDR3 length equals 15 residues. V was clipped by 3 bases and J by 4 bases, with 15 bases between them. Germline lookup yields CDR1 LNHNV and CDR2 YYDKDF (reference sequence). CDR3 nucleotides: TGTGCCACCAGCAGCGGAAGGGACCCAAGAGAGACCCAGTACTTC. Amino acids: CATSSGRDPRETQYF.

This chain links TRBV29-1 with TRBJ2-3, with TRBD2 matching over 7 bases. V gave up 7 bases and J gave up 4 bases; unmatched junction bases: 11. This CDR3 spans 14 amino acids. Germline lookup yields CDR1 SQVTM and CDR2 ANQGSEA. The CDR3 sequence: CSASGGQGPDTQYF. The CDR3 DNA follows: TGCAGCGCCTCGGGAGGCCAGGGCCCAGATACGCAGTATTTT.

This chain uses TRBV5-1 with TRBJ1-2, with 7 bases aligning to TRBD1. This CDR3 comprises 14 residues. V dropped 4 bases and J dropped 3; count of bases not matched to a gene: 6. Looked up from germline, CDR1 is SGHRS and CDR2 is YFSETQ. CDR3 sequence (DNA): TGCGCCAGCAGCGCGGGACAGACACACTATGGCTACACCTTC. Its protein is CASSAGQTHYGYTF.

The rearrangement uses TRBV10-3 and TRBJ2-3; a possible D gene is TRBD1 (6 bases). The germline CDR1 and CDR2 sequences are ENHRY and SYGVKD. This CDR3 has 16 amino acids. The V end lost 4 bases, the J end lost 0 bases, and 14 bases lay between the germline ends. For the CDR3, the DNA is TGTGCCATCAGTGGCCGGGACATCGCTAGCACAGATACGCAGTATTTT. Translated: CAISGRDIASTDTQYF.

V is TRBV28 and J is TRBJ2-1; TRBD1 might be the D (5 bases). The germline V gene has CDR1 MDHEN and CDR2 SYDVKM. Trimming pared 6 bases from V and 6 bases from J, leaving 9 bases between. This CDR3 region has 12 residues. The CDR3 DNA reads as TGTGCCAGCAGAGGGGATTCCAATGAGCAGTTCTTC. Protein sequence: CASRGDSNEQFF.